The rows below give T cell receptor beta chains drawn from one sample of a study of post-analysis software for immune sequencing data. TCRdb reprocessed the PCR reads with MiXCR, giving one entry per CDR3 protein. This sample has around 400,000 distinct CDR3 sequences, with 39% found just once. The sequencing sample was made of blood. The receptor set was obtained from a girl aged 2-10 years with multiple sclerosis. Each CDR3 is given with its conserved first and last residue. D genes are given only for firm matches.

j_call: TRBJ2-7
v_call: TRBV9
d_call: TRBD1
cdr3_aa: CASSVRPAGTGDDEQYF

j_call: TRBJ1-1
v_call: TRBV6-5
d_call: TRBD1
cdr3_aa: CASSYTQGYTEAFF

j_call: TRBJ1-2
v_call: TRBV12-3/TRBV12-4
d_call: TRBD1
cdr3_aa: CASSFGQGSGYTF

j_call: TRBJ1-5
v_call: TRBV27
d_call: -
cdr3_aa: CASNFSGAYNQPQHF

j_call: -
v_call: TRBV20-1
d_call: TRBD1
cdr3_aa: CSATRTGQGYNEQYF

j_call: TRBJ1-1
v_call: TRBV29-1
d_call: -
cdr3_aa: CSVESKGGRAEAFF

j_call: TRBJ2-1
v_call: TRBV3-1
d_call: -
cdr3_aa: CASSQAGTGVEQFF

j_call: TRBJ2-5
v_call: TRBV6-1
d_call: TRBD2
cdr3_aa: CASMGLALGNEQYF

j_call: TRBJ2-7
v_call: TRBV6-4
d_call: -
cdr3_aa: CASSEGVGSYEQYF

j_call: TRBJ1-1
v_call: TRBV27
d_call: -
cdr3_aa: CASSGETNTEAFF

j_call: TRBJ2-5
v_call: TRBV7-6
d_call: -
cdr3_aa: CASSLPERASLQETQYF

j_call: -
v_call: TRBV6-8
d_call: TRBD1
cdr3_aa: CASNYPSGQGRYEQYF

j_call: TRBJ2-7
v_call: TRBV11-2
d_call: TRBD2
cdr3_aa: CASRSSGGYEQYF

j_call: TRBJ2-7
v_call: TRBV7-2
d_call: -
cdr3_aa: CASSLGEGYEQYF

j_call: TRBJ2-5
v_call: TRBV29-1
d_call: TRBD1
cdr3_aa: CSVVRGGYGETQYF

j_call: TRBJ1-4
v_call: TRBV12-5
d_call: -
cdr3_aa: CASGLVHSWGYLLEKLFF

j_call: TRBJ2-2
v_call: TRBV4-3
d_call: -
cdr3_aa: CASSRRSGGAAGELFF

j_call: TRBJ1-1
v_call: TRBV29-1
d_call: -
cdr3_aa: CSALQGRNTEAFF

j_call: TRBJ1-2
v_call: TRBV18
d_call: -
cdr3_aa: CASSPESRVEYGYTF

j_call: TRBJ1-2
v_call: TRBV25-1
d_call: -
cdr3_aa: CASSEGKGSMDGYTF

j_call: TRBJ2-1
v_call: TRBV7-9
d_call: TRBD2
cdr3_aa: CASTGGFSSYNEQFF

j_call: -
v_call: TRBV27
d_call: -
cdr3_aa: CASSSQLAHEQYF

j_call: TRBJ2-7
v_call: TRBV13
d_call: -
cdr3_aa: CASSTGRKKGYEQYF

j_call: TRBJ1-4
v_call: TRBV5-8
d_call: -
cdr3_aa: CASSLEGLTNEKLFF

j_call: TRBJ2-1
v_call: TRBV7-2
d_call: -
cdr3_aa: CASSPGGDNEQFF

j_call: TRBJ2-7
v_call: TRBV4-3
d_call: -
cdr3_aa: CASSQEPESYEQYF

j_call: TRBJ2-3
v_call: TRBV28
d_call: TRBD1
cdr3_aa: CASSNKVGWTGSTDTQYF

j_call: -
v_call: TRBV3-1
d_call: TRBD2
cdr3_aa: CASSQRGLGVETQFF

j_call: TRBJ1-6
v_call: TRBV12-3/TRBV12-4
d_call: -
cdr3_aa: CASSLAGPSLHF

j_call: TRBJ1-1
v_call: TRBV4-3
d_call: TRBD1
cdr3_aa: CASSHFGQEGLEAFF

j_call: TRBJ2-5
v_call: TRBV4-3
d_call: TRBD1
cdr3_aa: CASSQELDRGREQYF

j_call: TRBJ2-2
v_call: TRBV7-2
d_call: -
cdr3_aa: CASSLVQTTGELFF

j_call: TRBJ1-4
v_call: TRBV15
d_call: TRBD1
cdr3_aa: CATSRDIGQGDEKLFF

j_call: TRBJ2-4
v_call: TRBV5-1
d_call: TRBD1
cdr3_aa: CASSLGDREPPGYF

j_call: TRBJ2-3
v_call: TRBV5-1
d_call: -
cdr3_aa: CASSFSIVRFDTQYF

j_call: TRBJ2-7
v_call: TRBV10-3
d_call: TRBD2
cdr3_aa: CAISGTSGYEQYF

j_call: TRBJ1-2
v_call: TRBV9
d_call: -
cdr3_aa: CASSSNRVDPPKSNYGYTF

j_call: TRBJ2-7
v_call: TRBV20-1
d_call: TRBD2
cdr3_aa: CSARNWVAGTYEQYF

j_call: TRBJ2-1
v_call: TRBV3-1
d_call: -
cdr3_aa: CASSQDIVGDKFF

j_call: TRBJ2-5
v_call: TRBV7-3
d_call: -
cdr3_aa: CASSLGYQETQYF

j_call: TRBJ1-1
v_call: TRBV7-9
d_call: -
cdr3_aa: CASSSTRHMNTEAFF

j_call: TRBJ1-1
v_call: TRBV28
d_call: -
cdr3_aa: CASSSRVVSTFF